These 32 T cell receptor beta chains came from one sample sequenced in a study. Using its own MiXCR run on the RT-PCR reads, TCRdb lists one record per CDR3 protein. There are 550,000 to 750,000 distinct CDR3 sequences in the sample; 11% to 15% occur only once, and 3.6% lies in the top ten. Sequenced sample: memory CD4+ T cells from blood. Receptors originate from a female donor in good health, serving as a healthy control.

This chain links TRBV24-1 with TRBJ2-1, with 11 nucleotides matching TRBD2. The V segment lost 3 bases and the J segment 7 bases; nucleotides outside the gene matches: 4. Per germline, CDR1 KGHDR and CDR2 SFDVKD. The CDR3 covers 15 residues. For the CDR3, the DNA is TGTGCCACCAGTGATGGGACTAGCGGTCTGAATGAGCAGTTCTTC. This translates into CATSDGTSGLNEQFF.

This clonotype has a count of ten or more. This chain uses TRBV20-1 with TRBJ2-1, with 10 bases fitting TRBD2. Trimming at V came to 6 bases and at J to 9 bases, leaving 14 bases not matched to a gene. Germline lookup yields CDR1 DFQATT and CDR2 SNEGSKA (reference sequence). This CDR3 has 15 amino acids. The CDR3 DNA reads TGCAGTGCCGCCACCGGGACTAGCGCCTTTGGTGAGCAGTTCTTC. It yields the protein CSAATGTSAFGEQFF.

This clonotype was picked up many times. The rearrangement uses TRBV6-5 and TRBJ2-5; 7 bases are shared with TRBD1. CDR1 is MNHEY and CDR2 is SVGAGI in the germline V gene. The CDR3 spans 14 residues. Trimming cost V 6 bases and J 5 bases; bases outside gene matches: 9. The CDR3 bases are TGTGCCAGCAGCCGGGACAGAGAGAGGGAGACCCAGTACTTC. Translation gives CASSRDRERETQYF.

This clonotype was detected only a few times. The chain has TRBV4-3 and TRBJ1-3; 7 positions match TRBD1. The ends lost 5 bases at V and 0 bases at J; junction bases unmatched: 10. Germline CDR1 reads LGHNA; CDR2 reads YSLEER. CDR3 length equals 17 residues. The CDR3 loop reads CASSEGTAQHSGNTIYF. CDR3 nucleotide sequence: TGCGCCAGCAGCGAAGGGACAGCCCAGCACTCTGGAAACACCATATATTTT.

This clonotype has a count of ten or more. The gene calls are TRBV20-1 and TRBJ1-4; 7 positions agree with TRBD1. The J segment lost 5 bases and the V segment lost 2 bases, leaving 5 bases of the junction unmatched. The CDR3 is 14 residues long. Germline lookup yields CDR1 DFQATT and CDR2 SNEGSKA (reference sequence). The CDR3 DNA reads as TGCAGTGCTAGACAAGGGACAGAGAATGAAAAACTGTTTTTT. As protein: CSARQGTENEKLFF.

This clonotype was seen only a few times. The rearrangement links TRBV11-2 to TRBJ2-1; possible D gene TRBD2, 7 bases. The length of the CDR3 is 16 residues. Deletions cut 5 bases from V and 5 bases from J, with 19 bases between. Per the germline V gene, CDR1 is SGHAT and CDR2 is FQNNGV. DNA of the CDR3: TGTGCCAGCAGCCAGGGAAGCGGGACACACAACAATGAGCAGTTCTTC. Translation gives CASSQGSGTHNNEQFF.

The J gene is TRBJ2-5, the V gene TRBV7-3; D is unclear. The CDR3 extends over 13 amino acids. The V gene lost 1 base and the J gene lost 7 bases, with 10 bases spanning the gap. Germline CDR1 reads SGHTA; CDR2 reads FQGTGA. The CDR3 sequence: CASSLSRGVTQYF. The CDR3 DNA is TGTGCCAGCAGCTTAAGCCGTGGTGTGACCCAGTACTTC.

This chain connects TRBV7-8 to TRBJ1-2; 8 bases match TRBD1. V lost 5 bases, J lost 6 bases, and 14 bases stayed unmatched. Germline loops: CDR1 SGHVS, CDR2 FQNEAQ. This CDR3 contains 16 residues. CDR3 sequence (DNA): TGTGCCAGCAGCCCTTATAGGACCGTGACAGGGGATGGCTACACCTTC. As protein: CASSPYRTVTGDGYTF.

The rearrangement uses TRBV7-9 and TRBJ1-2; 7 positions agree with TRBD1. CDR3 size: 16 residues. V shed 5 bases and J 11 bases; nucleotides not matched to a gene: 20. The germline CDR1 and CDR2 sequences are SEHNR and FQNEAQ (reference sequence). CDR3 sequence reads: CASSAQITGDLTGYTF. CDR3 in DNA: TGTGCCAGCAGCGCGCAAATCACAGGGGATTTGACGGGGTACACCTTC.

This clonotype was observed a few times. The chain links TRBV3-1 to TRBJ1-2; D is perhaps TRBD1 (6 bases). The V and J ends lost 0 bases and 6 bases respectively, with 11 bases between them. CDR1 and CDR2 (germline): LGHDT, YNNKEL (reference sequence). The CDR3 is 14 residues long. The CDR3 coding sequence is TGTGCCAGCAGCCAAGATCTCAGGGGCAATGGCTACACCTTC. Amino acids: CASSQDLRGNGYTF.

The chain joins TRBV9 to TRBJ2-2; 7 nucleotides line up with TRBD1. V gave up 4 bases and J gave up 9 bases; unmatched junction bases: 15. Germline lookup yields CDR1 SGDLS and CDR2 YYNGEE. This CDR3 region has 16 residues. The CDR3 DNA is TGTGCCAGCAGCACAGCAGGGGCAGGGGGTCGAAGGGAGCTGTTTTTT. It is translated as CASSTAGAGGRRELFF.

This clonotype was counted many times. CDR3 sequence reads: CASRVAPRITDTQYF. The DNA for the CDR3 is TGTGCCAGCAGGGTAGCGCCACGCATCACAGATACGCAGTATTTT. This rearrangement joins TRBV6-5 to TRBJ2-3; D is possibly TRBD2 (5 bases). Germline CDR1 MNHEY, CDR2 SVGAGI. The ends were cut back, 6 bases at V and 2 bases at J, with 15 bases in the middle. The CDR3 sequence is 15 residues long.

This clonotype came up a few times. This rearrangement joins TRBV7-6 to TRBJ2-1; 9 nucleotides agree with TRBD2. This CDR3 has 16 amino acids. V was clipped by 5 bases and J by 5 bases; unmatched bases: 10. Germline lookup yields CDR1 SGHVS and CDR2 FNYEAQ. DNA for the CDR3: TGTGCCAGCAGCCCCAGCTCTAGCGGGGATAACAATGAGCAGTTCTTC. Its translation: CASSPSSSGDNNEQFF.

This clonotype has a handful of counts. The genes are TRBV29-1 and TRBJ1-1, with TRBD1 as a possible D gene (5 bases). The CDR3 spans 12 residues. The germline CDR1 and CDR2 sequences are SQVTM and ANQGSEA. V lost 7 bases and J lost 6, with 15 bases in between. The CDR3 DNA follows: TGCAGCGGAGGCGGGGGAGGGGCTGAAGCTTTCTTT. Translating gives CSGGGGGAEAFF.

The chain joins TRBV12-3 or TRBV12-4 to TRBJ1-2; 7 bases agree with TRBD1. Unmatched junction bases numbered 4, after V lost 5 bases and J lost 4 bases. The CDR3 extends over 13 amino acids. The CDR3 sequence is CASSKTGTYGYTF. For the CDR3, the DNA is TGTGCCAGCAGTAAGACAGGGACCTATGGCTACACCTTC.

CDR3 DNA: TGTGCCAGCAGTTCTCAGGGGATCGGCGCTGAAGCTTTCTTT. It encodes CASSSQGIGAEAFF. The chain joins TRBV6-2 or TRBV6-3 to TRBJ1-1, with D maybe TRBD1 (6 bases). CDR3 length: 14 residues. Between the trimmed V and J ends, which lost 4 bases and 6 bases, there was a span of 15 bases. The germline gives CDR1 MNHEY, CDR2 SVGEGT.

This clonotype has ten or more counts. The rearrangement links TRBV29-1 to TRBJ2-5; TRBD2 is a possible D gene (5 bases). Germline V CDR1 and CDR2: SQVTM, ANQGSEA. CDR3 length: 12 residues. Trimming cost V 6 bases and J 5 bases, with 13 bases left between them. Here the CDR3 reads CSVIGVGETQYF. For the CDR3, the DNA is TGCAGCGTGATCGGGGTCGGGGAGACCCAGTACTTC.

This clonotype was found a few times. The CDR3 here is CASSLVPLGGDNQPQHF. Here the CDR3 DNA reads TGTGCCAGCAGCTTAGTGCCGTTGGGGGGGGACAATCAGCCCCAGCATTTT. The J gene is TRBJ1-5, the V gene TRBV7-2, with D possibly being TRBD1 (5 bases). The CDR3 covers 17 residues. V lost 1 base and J lost 3, with 16 bases in between. In germline, CDR1 is SGHTA, CDR2 FQGNSA.

The J gene is TRBJ2-3, the V gene TRBV20-1; 7 nucleotides line up with TRBD1. The V gene end was trimmed by 0 bases and the J gene end by 2 bases; junction bases not matched to a gene: 8. CDR1 and CDR2 from the germline V gene are DFQATT and SNEGSKA (reference sequence). The CDR3 contains 16 residues. CDR3 bases: TGCAGTGCTAGAGATCCCGGGACAGTCCTCACAGATACGCAGTATTTT. Translated, it gives CSARDPGTVLTDTQYF.

The V and J genes are TRBV5-4 and TRBJ2-3, with 10 bases identical to TRBD2. The CDR3 sequence is 17 residues long. Germline CDR1 and CDR2: SGHNT and YYREEE (reference sequence). The V and J ends lost 0 bases and 4 bases, in that order; junction bases with no gene match: 8. For the CDR3, the DNA is TGTGCCAGCAGCTTGGCCGTCGTTAGCGGGAGGCCAGATACGCAGTATTTT. Protein product: CASSLAVVSGRPDTQYF.

CDR3 sequence reads: CSAIGQSEAFF. In DNA, the CDR3 is TGCAGTGCCATTGGACAGTCTGAAGCTTTCTTT. This chain links TRBV20-1 with TRBJ1-1; a weak D match, TRBD1 (6 bases). CDR1 is DFQATT and CDR2 is SNEGSKA in the germline V gene (reference sequence). The length of the CDR3 is 11 residues. V lost 6 bases and J lost 6, with 11 bases in between.

This clonotype was seen more than once but under ten times. The CDR3 protein is CGNPKSYEQYF. The CDR3 DNA sequence: TGTGGCAACCCGAAATCCTACGAGCAGTACTTC. V and J are TRBV30 and TRBJ2-7, with D hard to call. Germline assignment: CDR1 GTSNPN and CDR2 SVGIG (reference sequence). This CDR3 comprises 11 residues. The full variable domain, its missing parts supplied by reference TRBV30 and TRBJ2-7, is SQTIHQWPATLVQPVGSPLSLECTVEGTSNPNLYWYRQAAGRGLQLLFYSVGIGQISSEVPQNLSASRPQDRQFILSSKKLLLSDSGFYLCGNPKSYEQYFGPGTRLTVT.

There are a few counts of this clonotype. The gene calls are TRBV20-1 and TRBJ2-1; 10 bases are shared with TRBD2. CDR3 size: 16 residues. Germline CDR1 DFQATT, CDR2 SNEGSKA (reference sequence). Unmatched junction bases numbered 11, after V lost 0 bases and J lost 9 bases. CDR3 nucleotides: TGCAGTGCTAGAGACCCCGCTAGCGGGAGACGCATTGAGCAGTTCTTC. It translates to CSARDPASGRRIEQFF.

The rearrangement joins TRBV7-2 to TRBJ2-6, with D tentatively TRBD1 (5 bases). This CDR3 has 15 residues. Trimming pared 10 bases from V and 2 bases from J, leaving 15 bases between. Per the germline V gene, CDR1 is SGHTA and CDR2 is FQGNSA. CDR3 in DNA: TGTGCCACCCCCCTAAGACAGCCTGGGGCCAACGTCCTGACTTTC. Its translation: CATPLRQPGANVLTF.

The chain links TRBV18 to TRBJ1-1; tentative D call: TRBD1 (6 bases). Germline V gene data show CDR1 as KGHSH and CDR2 as LQKENI. The CDR3 extends over 16 amino acids. Trimming cost V 1 base and J 11 bases, with 23 bases left between them. This CDR3 is CASSPQPGQSGSGAFF. Here the CDR3 DNA reads TGTGCCAGCTCACCACAGCCAGGACAGTCTGGAAGCGGGGCTTTCTTT.

This clonotype was observed a few times. The CDR3 sequence: CASSETSGVEQFF. CDR3 DNA: TGTGCCAGCAGTGAAACTAGCGGGGTAGAGCAGTTCTTC. The V call is TRBV6-1, the J call TRBJ2-1; 10 bases match TRBD2. Germline V gene sequence: CDR1 MNHNS, CDR2 SASEGT. There are 13 residues in the CDR3. The J segment lost 10 bases and the V segment lost 2 bases, leaving 2 bases of the junction unmatched.

The V gene is TRBV30, the J gene TRBJ2-7; D gene uncertain. The germline CDR1 and CDR2 sequences are GTSNPN and SVGIG (reference sequence). Deletions cut 3 bases from V and 6 bases from J, with 9 bases between. This CDR3 is built from 11 residues. In nucleotides, the CDR3 is TGTGCCTGGAGAGGTATGGGCGAGCAGTACTTC. It encodes CAWRGMGEQYF.

At least ten counts were recorded for this clonotype. V and J are TRBV4-2 and TRBJ2-2; D not resolved. The CDR3 covers 16 residues. The germline V and J ends were trimmed by 4 bases and 2 bases, with 14 bases remaining between them. Per germline, CDR1 LGHNA and CDR2 YNFKEQ. In DNA form, the CDR3 reads TGTGCCAGCAGCCCCCCGGGCAGCCTTAACACCGGGGAGCTGTTTTTT. Translating gives CASSPPGSLNTGELFF.

The V gene is TRBV5-5, the J gene TRBJ1-6; D gene ambiguous. Between the trimmed V and J ends, which lost 2 bases and 10 bases, there was a span of 16 bases. Germline assignment: CDR1 SGHKS and CDR2 YYEKEE (reference sequence). The CDR3 covers 15 residues. CDR3 sequence: CASSFPQALDSPLHF. Written as DNA, the CDR3 is TGTGCCAGCAGCTTTCCGCAGGCCTTGGACTCACCCCTCCACTTT.

This clonotype was observed a handful of times. The CDR3 nucleotides are TGTGCCAGCAGCTTAGGAGACAGATCCAAACTGTTTTTT. Protein sequence: CASSLGDRSKLFF. This sequence joins TRBV7-6 and TRBJ1-4, with D possibly matching TRBD1 (5 bases). Trimming removed 1 base from V and 11 bases from J, with 11 bases in between. The CDR3 is 13 amino acids. CDR1 SGHVS and CDR2 FNYEAQ come from the germline V gene.

This clonotype occurred a few times. The J gene is TRBJ2-2, the V gene TRBV3-1, with 7 nucleotides matching TRBD2. The J segment lost 1 base and the V segment lost 5 bases, leaving 7 bases of the junction unmatched. The CDR3 loop spans 16 amino acids. Germline CDR1 is LGHDT and CDR2 is YNNKEL (reference sequence). CDR3 loop: CASSEGGGRNTGELFF. The CDR3 coding sequence is TGTGCCAGCAGCGAAGGTGGCGGGAGGAACACCGGGGAGCTGTTTTTT.

V gene TRBV12-3 or TRBV12-4 combines with J gene TRBJ1-1; weak D call: TRBD1 (5 bases). Trimming left V 5 bases short and J 3 bases short, with 10 bases between. The CDR3 runs to 13 residues. The CDR3 reads CASSGDQDTEAFF. The CDR3 DNA reads TGTGCCAGCAGTGGGGACCAGGACACTGAAGCTTTCTTT.